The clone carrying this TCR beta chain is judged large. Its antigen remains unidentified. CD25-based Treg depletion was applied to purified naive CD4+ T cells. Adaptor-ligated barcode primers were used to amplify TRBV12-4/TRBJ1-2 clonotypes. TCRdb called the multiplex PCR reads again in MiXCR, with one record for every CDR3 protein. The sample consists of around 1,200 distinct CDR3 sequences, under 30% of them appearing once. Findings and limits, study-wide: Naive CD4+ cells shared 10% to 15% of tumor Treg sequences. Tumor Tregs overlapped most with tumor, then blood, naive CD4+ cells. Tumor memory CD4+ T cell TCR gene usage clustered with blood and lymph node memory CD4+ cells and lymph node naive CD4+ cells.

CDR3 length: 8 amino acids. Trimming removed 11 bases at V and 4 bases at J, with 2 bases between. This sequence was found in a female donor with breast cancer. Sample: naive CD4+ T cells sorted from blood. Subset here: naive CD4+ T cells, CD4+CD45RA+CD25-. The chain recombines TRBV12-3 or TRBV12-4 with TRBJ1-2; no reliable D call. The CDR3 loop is CAGYGYTF. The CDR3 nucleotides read TGTGCCGGCTATGGCTACACCTTC.